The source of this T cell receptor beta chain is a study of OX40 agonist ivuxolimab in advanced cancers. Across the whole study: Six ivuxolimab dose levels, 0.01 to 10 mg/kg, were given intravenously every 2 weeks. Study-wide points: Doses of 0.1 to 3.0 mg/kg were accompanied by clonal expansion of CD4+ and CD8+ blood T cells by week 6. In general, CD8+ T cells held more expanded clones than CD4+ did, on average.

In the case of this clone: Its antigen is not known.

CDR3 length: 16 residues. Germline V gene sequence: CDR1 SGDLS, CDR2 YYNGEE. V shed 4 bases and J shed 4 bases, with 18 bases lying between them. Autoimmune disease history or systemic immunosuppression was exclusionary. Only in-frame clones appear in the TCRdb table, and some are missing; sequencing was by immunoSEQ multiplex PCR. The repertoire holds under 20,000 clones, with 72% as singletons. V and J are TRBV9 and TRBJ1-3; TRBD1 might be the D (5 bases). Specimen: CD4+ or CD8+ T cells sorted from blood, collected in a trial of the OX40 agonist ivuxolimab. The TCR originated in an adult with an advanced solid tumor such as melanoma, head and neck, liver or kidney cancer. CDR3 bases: TGTGCCAGCAGCCCCCCCCTGGGGCCAGCGGGAAACACCATATATTTT. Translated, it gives CASSPPLGPAGNTIYF.